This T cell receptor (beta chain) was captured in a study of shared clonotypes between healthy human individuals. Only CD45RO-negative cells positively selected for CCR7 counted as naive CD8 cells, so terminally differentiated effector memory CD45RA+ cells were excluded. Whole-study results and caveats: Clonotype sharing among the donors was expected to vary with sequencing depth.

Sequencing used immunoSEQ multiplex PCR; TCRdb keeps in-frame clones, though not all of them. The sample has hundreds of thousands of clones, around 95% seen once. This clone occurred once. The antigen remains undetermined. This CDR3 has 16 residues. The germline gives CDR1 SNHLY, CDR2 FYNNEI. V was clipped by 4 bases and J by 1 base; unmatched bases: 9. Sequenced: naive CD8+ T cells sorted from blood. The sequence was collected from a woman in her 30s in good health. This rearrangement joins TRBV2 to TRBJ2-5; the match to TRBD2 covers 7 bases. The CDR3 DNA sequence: TGTGCCAGCAGTGTGGGGAGCGGGAACTCCCAAGAGACCCAGTACTTC. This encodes CASSVGSGNSQETQYF.